The 17 T cell receptor beta chains in this list originate from one sample, sequenced in a study of PD-1 blockade in classical Hodgkin lymphoma. Every one of the patients relapsed after autologous stem cell transplantation (brentuximab vedotin exposure was variable). This table comes from immunoSEQ multiplex PCR, and its TCRdb copy is limited to in-frame clones, with some not included. The table lists around 16,000 clones, roughly 88% of them singletons. The sequencing used peripheral blood mononuclear cells (PBMCs), collected before the second cycle of nivolumab. The origin of the receptors is a human donor with classical Hodgkin lymphoma.

This clone occurred a few times. V and J are TRBV11-3 and TRBJ2-1; a possible D gene is TRBD1 (5 bases). This CDR3 region has 18 residues. V shed 1 base and J shed 8 bases, with 24 bases lying between them. Per germline, CDR1 SGHNT and CDR2 YENEEA. In DNA form, the CDR3 reads TGTGCCAGCAGCTTAGGATTGTACCAGGCACACCAAGGGGATGAGCAGTTCTTC. It encodes CASSLGLYQAHQGDEQFF.

Only one count was recorded for this clone. The chain couples TRBV5-1 to TRBJ1-1; 8 bases align to TRBD1. Looked up from germline, CDR1 is SGHRS and CDR2 is YFSETQ. Trimming cost V 2 bases and J 4 bases; bases outside gene matches: 16. CDR3 length: 18 residues. The CDR3 here is CASSFLPTSDRVGTEAFF. As DNA, the CDR3 is TGCGCCAGCAGCTTCTTACCCACTTCGGACAGGGTGGGCACTGAAGCTTTCTTT.

The V call is TRBV6-5, the J call TRBJ2-7, with D hard to call. V lost 5 bases and J lost 2, with 13 bases in between. The CDR3 has 14 amino acids. Germline lookup yields CDR1 MNHEY and CDR2 SVGAGI. CDR3 sequence (DNA): TGTGCCAGCAGTCACCCCGGGCCGCCCTACGAGCAGTACTTC. This gives the protein CASSHPGPPYEQYF.

The V and J genes are TRBV5-6 and TRBJ2-1, with 12 bases fitting TRBD2. The J segment lost 5 bases and the V segment lost 8 bases, leaving 11 bases of the junction unmatched. The CDR3 has 16 amino acids. Per the germline V gene, CDR1 is SGHDT and CDR2 is YYEEEE. In DNA, the CDR3 is TGTGCCAGTCGACTAGCGGGGGCTGTACGAGACAATGAGCAGTTCTTC. This codes for CASRLAGAVRDNEQFF.

This rearrangement joins TRBV7-9 to TRBJ1-1; tentatively, D is TRBD1 (5 bases). Trimming took 4 bases from V and 4 from J, leaving 10 bases between them. Per the germline V gene, CDR1 is SEHNR and CDR2 is FQNEAQ (reference sequence). The CDR3 spans 13 residues. The CDR3 sequence: CASSWGGVTEAFF. Written as DNA, the CDR3 is TGTGCCAGCAGCTGGGGGGGTGTCACTGAAGCTTTCTTT.

The chain couples TRBV5-1 to TRBJ2-1, with D perhaps TRBD1 (6 bases). Per the germline V gene, CDR1 is SGHRS and CDR2 is YFSETQ. The germline V and J ends were trimmed by 3 bases and 1 base, with 11 bases remaining between them. This CDR3 has 15 residues. The CDR3 bases are TGCGCCAGCAGCTCACAGGGAGATTCCTACAATGAGCAGTTCTTC. Translated: CASSSQGDSYNEQFF.

V is TRBV28 and J is TRBJ1-3; D remains ambiguous. The length of the CDR3 is 12 residues. From germline, CDR1 is MDHEN and CDR2 SYDVKM. The V end was cut by 6 bases, the J end by 9 bases, with 12 bases between. The CDR3 DNA reads TGTGCCAGCAGCGCCAACGCGGGCACCATATATTTT. It specifies CASSANAGTIYF. The variable domain in full, completed from reference TRBV28 and TRBJ1-3, reads DVKVTQSSRYLVKRTGEKVFLECVQDMDHENMFWYRQDPGLGLRLIYFSYDVKMKEKGDIPEGYSVSREKKERFSLILESASTNQTSMYLCASSANAGTIYFGEGSWLTVV.

This chain links TRBV30 with TRBJ1-5; D perhaps matches TRBD1 (5 bases). CDR1 is GTSNPN and CDR2 is SVGIG in the germline V gene (reference sequence). CDR3 length: 18 amino acids. Trimming removed 0 bases from V and 2 bases from J, with 20 bases in between. The CDR3 DNA is TGTGCCTGGAGTGTATTTCAGGGCCTTCGGGGTGGCAATCAGCCCCAGCATTTT. Its translation: CAWSVFQGLRGGNQPQHF.

The chain couples TRBV14 to TRBJ1-5; D is perhaps TRBD1 (5 bases). Germline values: CDR1 SGHDN, CDR2 FVKESK. The CDR3 has 14 amino acids. Trimming removed 1 base at V and 4 bases at J, with 8 bases between. This CDR3 reads CASSQVGANQPQHF. The CDR3 DNA is TGTGCCAGCAGCCAAGTCGGGGCGAATCAGCCCCAGCATTTT. The whole variable domain, remainder taken from reference TRBV14 and TRBJ1-5, is EAGVTQFPSHSVIEKGQTVTLRCDPISGHDNLYWYRRVMGKEIKFLLHFVKESKQDESGMPNNRFLAERTGGTYSTLKVQPAELEDSGVYFCASSQVGANQPQHFGDGTRLSIL.

This clone was detected once. The chain combines TRBV27 with TRBJ2-2; D possibly corresponds to TRBD2 (6 bases). Trimming took off 2 bases at V and 5 bases at J, with 6 bases between the two ends. Germline V gene lookup returns CDR1 MNHEY and CDR2 SMNVEV (reference sequence). This CDR3 comprises 13 residues. The CDR3 sequence: CASSLRGTGELFF. The CDR3 DNA reads as TGTGCCAGCAGTTTACGGGGGACCGGGGAGCTGTTTTTT.

This chain connects TRBV4-2 to TRBJ1-2; D is unclear. Trimming stripped 0 bases from V and 8 bases from J, with 19 bases between. CDR3 size: 16 residues. CDR1 is LGHNA and CDR2 is YNFKEQ in the germline V gene. CDR3 sequence: CASSQDVSATGGGYTF. The CDR3 DNA reads as TGTGCCAGCAGCCAAGACGTATCGGCCACGGGTGGGGGCTACACCTTC.

This chain uses TRBV4-1 with TRBJ2-1; 7 positions agree with TRBD2. The CDR3 runs to 14 residues. J was trimmed by 4 bases and V by 6 bases; bases with no gene match: 6. CDR1 MGHRA and CDR2 YSYEKL come from the germline V gene. The CDR3 region is CASRSGAGYNEQFF. In DNA, the CDR3 is TGCGCCAGCAGAAGCGGGGCAGGTTACAATGAGCAGTTCTTC.

The chain carries TRBV2 and TRBJ1-2; tentative D call: TRBD1 (6 bases). The CDR3 contains 17 residues. CDR1 is SNHLY and CDR2 is FYNNEI in the germline V gene. Between the trimmed V and J ends, which lost 4 bases and 1 base, there was a span of 19 bases. In DNA, the CDR3 is TGTGCCAGCAGTGCCCGGCCGGGGGGGCGGTTTAACTATGGCTACACCTTC. Translating it yields CASSARPGGRFNYGYTF.

The V gene is TRBV7-2, the J gene TRBJ1-1; perhaps TRBD1 as D (6 bases). Between the trimmed V and J ends, which lost 6 bases and 4 bases, there was a span of 15 bases. Germline V gene sequence: CDR1 SGHTA, CDR2 FQGNSA. The CDR3 is made up of 14 amino acids. CDR3 sequence (DNA): TGTGCCAGCAGGGTTCAGGGGAGGACCACTGAAGCTTTCTTT. It is translated as CASRVQGRTTEAFF.

V and J are TRBV5-1 and TRBJ1-6; no firm D call. This CDR3 contains 14 residues. V dropped 5 bases and J dropped 7 bases, with 13 bases sitting between them. CDR1 is SGHRS, CDR2 YFSETQ, per germline. The CDR3 sequence is CASRRNANNSPLHF. Written as DNA, the CDR3 is TGCGCCAGCAGAAGGAACGCAAACAATTCACCCCTCCACTTT.

V gene TRBV18 combines with J gene TRBJ1-5; the D gene is possibly TRBD1 (5 bases). The CDR3 sequence is 15 residues long. Trimming shortened V by 0 bases and J by 7 bases, and 13 bases separated the two germline ends. The germline V gene encodes CDR1 KGHSH and CDR2 LQKENI. The CDR3 protein is CASSPPGRAVQPQHF. Here the CDR3 DNA reads TGTGCCAGCTCACCACCGGGCAGGGCTGTGCAGCCCCAGCATTTT.

V is TRBV15 and J is TRBJ2-2; D is tentatively TRBD1 or TRBD2 (5 bases each). Germline V gene lookup returns CDR1 LNHNV and CDR2 YYDKDF (reference sequence). The ends were cut back, 2 bases at V and 5 bases at J, with 15 bases in the middle. The CDR3 has 16 amino acids. CDR3 DNA sequence: TGTGCCACCAGCAGACTCCACACCGGGGCAACCGGGGAGCTGTTTTTT. Protein: CATSRLHTGATGELFF.